The 6 T cell receptor beta chains below come from one sample, sequenced in a study of identical twins. TCRdb independently ran MiXCR on the 5' RACE reads; one entry per CDR3 protein. The sample records approximately 670,000 distinct CDR3 sequences, approximately 6.1% being singletons. The sequenced material came from naive T cells sorted from blood. Receptors were obtained from a man younger than 30 in good health.

The table lists this clonotype with many counts. CDR3 sequence reads: CASSPRPTGNTEAFF. Here the CDR3 DNA reads TGTGCCAGCAGTCCACGCCCGACAGGGAACACTGAAGCTTTCTTT. The J gene is TRBJ1-1, the V gene TRBV12-3 or TRBV12-4; D possibly corresponds to TRBD1 (6 bases). The V gene lost 5 bases and the J gene lost 1 base, with 14 bases spanning the gap. The CDR3 length is 15 residues.

This clonotype has ten or more counts. V and J are TRBV11-2 and TRBJ2-3; 7 bases line up with TRBD1. CDR3 length: 16 amino acids. In germline, CDR1 is SGHAT, CDR2 FQNNGV. J gave up 7 bases and V 6 bases, and 16 bases lay outside the gene matches. The CDR3 nucleotides read TGTGCCAGCAGGACCGTCAAGGGACAGAGGGGAAATACGCAGTATTTT. Its protein product is CASRTVKGQRGNTQYF.

A few counts support this clonotype. The rearrangement joins TRBV20-1 to TRBJ2-7, with D uncertain. Germline V gene sequence: CDR1 DFQATT, CDR2 SNEGSKA (reference sequence). The CDR3 is 14 amino acids. Deletions cut 3 bases from V and 4 bases from J, with 16 bases between. CDR3 in amino acids: CSARNRLMTYEQYF. The CDR3 DNA reads TGCAGTGCTAGGAACCGCTTGATGACTTACGAGCAGTACTTC.

This clonotype has a handful of counts. The chain links TRBV12-3 or TRBV12-4 to TRBJ1-3; no definite D call. The CDR3 has 15 amino acids. Trimming pared 4 bases from V and 0 bases from J, leaving 10 bases between. This chain's CDR3 is CASSSHASSGNTIYF. The CDR3 DNA follows: TGTGCCAGCAGTTCCCACGCAAGCTCTGGAAACACCATATATTTT.

This clonotype occurred a few times. The chain has TRBV15 and TRBJ2-7, with D tentatively TRBD1 (5 bases). V lost 0 bases and J 4 bases, leaving 13 bases between the germline ends. The CDR3 sequence is 15 residues long. The V gene's germline CDR1 is LNHNV and CDR2 YYDKDF (reference sequence). CDR3 coding DNA: TGTGCCACCAGCAGAGATCCGGACAAATTTTACGAGCAGTACGTC. This codes for CATSRDPDKFYEQYV.

This clonotype was counted a few times. The rearrangement joins TRBV5-1 to TRBJ2-1, with D perhaps TRBD2 (6 bases). Germline loops: CDR1 SGHRS, CDR2 YFSETQ. The CDR3 is 12 residues long. The V end lost 3 bases, the J end lost 11 bases, and 12 bases lay between the germline ends. The CDR3 is CASSSAGSKQFF. DNA for the CDR3: TGCGCCAGCAGCTCGGCGGGAAGTAAGCAGTTCTTC.